The next 2 T cell receptor beta chains were all read from a single sample in a study of neurological immune-mediated disorders. TCRdb processed the 5' RACE reads anew with MiXCR; each CDR3 protein has one entry. The sample has around 40,000 distinct CDR3 sequences, approximately 12% seen once. Sequenced sample: PBMCs. The receptors were gathered from a female donor in good health.

This clonotype was detected ten times or more. The rearrangement joins TRBV29-1 to TRBJ1-1; D is unresolved. Germline loops: CDR1 SQVTM, CDR2 ANQGSEA. This CDR3 spans 12 amino acids. Deletions cut 5 bases from V and 1 base from J, with 8 bases between. The chain's CDR3 is CSVMWWNTEAFF. CDR3 sequence (DNA): TGCAGCGTTATGTGGTGGAACACTGAAGCTTTCTTT.

There are many counts of this clonotype. The J gene is TRBJ1-1, the V gene TRBV12-3 or TRBV12-4; TRBD1 aligns across 8 bases. V was pared by 6 bases and J by 1 base, with 7 bases of the junction left unmatched. The CDR3 has 15 residues. The CDR3 spells CASSYRGQENTEAFF. Here the CDR3 DNA reads TGTGCCAGCAGCTATAGGGGACAGGAGAACACTGAAGCTTTCTTT.